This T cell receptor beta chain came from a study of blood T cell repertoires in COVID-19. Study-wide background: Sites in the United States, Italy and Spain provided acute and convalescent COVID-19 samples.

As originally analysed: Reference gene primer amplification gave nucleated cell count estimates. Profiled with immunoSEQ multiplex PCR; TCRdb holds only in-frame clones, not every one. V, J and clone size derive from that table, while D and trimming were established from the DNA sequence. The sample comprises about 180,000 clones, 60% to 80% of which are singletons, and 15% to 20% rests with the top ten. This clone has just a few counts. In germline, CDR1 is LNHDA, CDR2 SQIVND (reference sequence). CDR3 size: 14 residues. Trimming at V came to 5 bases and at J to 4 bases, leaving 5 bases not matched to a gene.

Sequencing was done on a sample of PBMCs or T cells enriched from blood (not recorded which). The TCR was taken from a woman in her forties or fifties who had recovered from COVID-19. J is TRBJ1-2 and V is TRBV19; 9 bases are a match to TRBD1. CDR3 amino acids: CASSADRGFYGYTF. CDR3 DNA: TGTGCCAGTAGTGCGGACAGGGGATTCTATGGCTACACCTTC.